These 27 T cell receptor beta chains originate from one sample sequenced in a study of T-cell reconstitution after alpha-beta-depleted transplantation in children. Library preparation (for TCRbeta) was performed with unique molecular identifiers. Each CDR3 protein gets one entry after TCRdb re-called the PCR reads with MiXCR. The sample holds about 97,000 distinct CDR3 sequences, over 6% seen once. The sequenced sample was PBMCs, obtained before TCRalphabeta/CD19-depleted stem cell transplant. These receptors all stem from a boy younger than 10 with acute lymphoblastic leukemia, due to receive a stem cell transplant.

This rearrangement joins TRBV18 to TRBJ2-1; TRBD2 aligns across 7 bases. CDR1 and CDR2 (germline): KGHSH, LQKENI. V lost 3 bases and J lost 3; bases outside the gene matches: 2. The CDR3 is made up of 14 amino acids. CDR3 bases: TGTGCCAGCTCACCCGCTAGCGGCTACAATGAGCAGTTCTTC. Encoded protein: CASSPASGYNEQFF.

The chain uses TRBV12-3 or TRBV12-4 and TRBJ1-5, with D tentatively TRBD1 (6 bases). There are 17 residues in the CDR3. V lost 3 bases, J lost 6 bases, and 21 bases lay in between. CDR3 amino acids: CASSFGWGHQGSQPQHF. As DNA, the CDR3 is TGTGCCAGCAGTTTTGGGTGGGGACACCAAGGGAGTCAGCCCCAGCATTTT.

The genes are TRBV20-1 and TRBJ2-1, with 12 bases matching TRBD2. This CDR3 is built from 16 residues. Germline V gives CDR1 DFQATT, CDR2 SNEGSKA (reference sequence). The CDR3 coding sequence is TGCTGCTTCCCCGCGGCTAGCGGGGGGGGATACAATGAGCAGTTCTTC. Translated, it gives CCFPAASGGGYNEQFF.

Ten or more counts support this clonotype. J is TRBJ1-4 and V is TRBV19; unclear D gene. The germline CDR1 and CDR2 sequences are LNHDA and SQIVND (reference sequence). The CDR3 consists of 14 residues. Trimming cost V 7 bases and J 5 bases, with 14 bases left between them. CDR3 sequence reads: CASTWTQRNEKLFF. CDR3 nucleotides: TGTGCCAGTACCTGGACCCAGAGGAATGAAAAACTGTTTTTT.

This chain connects TRBV7-2 to TRBJ2-1, with 12 bases fitting TRBD1. This CDR3 is built from 14 residues. Germline V lookup: CDR1 SGHTA, CDR2 FQGNSA. V dropped 5 bases and J dropped 8; count of bases not matched to a gene: 4. This chain's CDR3 is CASSRDRGQDEQFF. The DNA of the CDR3 is TGTGCCAGCAGCCGGGACAGGGGGCAAGATGAGCAGTTCTTC.

On this clonotype: A single base separates this from a much larger clone, so it may be a read error. The rearrangement uses TRBV24-1 and TRBJ1-5; D is possibly TRBD1 (6 bases). The germline V gene encodes CDR1 KGHDR and CDR2 SFDVKD. The CDR3 loop spans 15 amino acids. CDR3 protein: CATPSRTASNQRQHF. For the CDR3, the DNA is TGTGCCACCCCCAGTCGGACAGCTAGCAATCAGCGCCAGCATTTT.

As regards this clonotype: One end of the junction varies from germline; a read error may be responsible. This rearrangement joins TRBV5-5 to TRBJ2-4; perhaps TRBD2 as D (6 bases). This CDR3 has 17 residues. Germline V gene lookup returns CDR1 SGHKS and CDR2 YYEKEE (reference sequence). As DNA, the CDR3 is TGTGTCAGCAGCCCGACTGGAGGGGATCTAGCCAAAAACATTCAGTACTTC. This codes for CVSSPTGGDLAKNIQYF.

There are many counts of this clonotype. This chain connects TRBV6-5 to TRBJ1-1; tentative D call: TRBD1 (5 bases). The V end lost 5 bases, the J end lost 1 base, and 17 bases lay between the germline ends. The CDR3 extends over 16 amino acids. Germline values: CDR1 MNHEY, CDR2 SVGAGI. CDR3 sequence (DNA): TGTGCCAGCAGTCCAACGAGTAGGGGCGGGAACACTGAAGCTTTCTTT. It specifies CASSPTSRGGNTEAFF.

V gene TRBV7-2 combines with J gene TRBJ2-7; the match to TRBD2 covers 12 bases. The CDR3 totals 15 residues. Germline V gene data show CDR1 as SGHTA and CDR2 as FQGNSA. Germline trimming cut 1 base from V and 4 bases from J; bases unmatched to any gene: 2. Here the CDR3 DNA reads TGTGCCAGCAGCTTAGGAGGACTAGCGGGGTACGAGCAGTACTTC. Protein sequence: CASSLGGLAGYEQYF.

This clonotype appeared many times. The CDR3 here is CASSAQGFLGNTEAFF. Here the CDR3 DNA reads TGTGCCAGCAGCGCTCAGGGGTTTTTGGGGAACACTGAAGCTTTCTTT. The V gene is TRBV7-2, the J gene TRBJ1-1; tentative D call: TRBD1 (6 bases). The CDR3 has 16 amino acids. Germline assignment: CDR1 SGHTA and CDR2 FQGNSA. V shed 5 bases and J shed 1 base, with 17 bases lying between them.

This clonotype was seen repeatedly, ten times or more. The genes are TRBV5-6 and TRBJ2-7; 8 bases agree with TRBD1. The CDR3 runs to 15 residues. Losses at the gene ends were 4 bases for V and 4 bases for J; bases not matched to a gene: 10. The germline V gene encodes CDR1 SGHDT and CDR2 YYEEEE. The chain's CDR3 is CASSAGPGQDYEQYF. The CDR3, as DNA: TGTGCCAGCAGCGCCGGGCCGGGACAGGATTACGAGCAGTACTTC.

Ten or more counts support this clonotype. The CDR3 nucleotides are TGTGCCAGCAGTTACGACCCCCCCGACGAGACCCAGTACTTC. Its translation is CASSYDPPDETQYF. The chain has TRBV6-2 or TRBV6-3 and TRBJ2-5; D is ambiguous. There are 14 residues in the CDR3. Germline V gene lookup returns CDR1 MNHEY and CDR2 SVGEGT. The V end lost 2 bases, the J end lost 5 bases, and 12 bases lay between the germline ends.

This clonotype occurred a few times. The chain carries TRBV12-3 or TRBV12-4 and TRBJ2-1; 10 bases map to TRBD1. Trimming cost V 6 bases and J 8 bases; bases outside gene matches: 10. The CDR3 length is 15 residues. DNA for the CDR3: TGTGCCAGCAGCCCGGGGGACAGGGGTAGAGATGAGCAGTTCTTC. Its translation is CASSPGDRGRDEQFF.

This clonotype has ten or more counts. The V call is TRBV28, the J call TRBJ1-3; 8 bases match TRBD1. V was clipped by 6 bases and J by 4 bases; unmatched bases: 14. Germline V gene sequence: CDR1 MDHEN, CDR2 SYDVKM. This CDR3 is built from 17 residues. CDR3 sequence reads: CASRTGTGPREGNTIYF. DNA for the CDR3: TGTGCCAGCAGAACCGGGACAGGTCCTCGGGAGGGAAACACCATATATTTT.

This clonotype has a count of ten or more. The chain has TRBV20-1 and TRBJ2-7; 9 bases align to TRBD1. The CDR3 totals 16 residues. The germline V gene has CDR1 DFQATT and CDR2 SNEGSKA (reference sequence). The V segment lost 8 bases and the J segment 1 base; nucleotides outside the gene matches: 15. The CDR3 nucleotides are TGCAGTCCCTCACACGTCCAGGGACAGGGTTCCTACGAGCAGTACTTC. Its translation is CSPSHVQGQGSYEQYF.

This clonotype was seen ten or more times. The rearrangement joins TRBV6-5 to TRBJ2-7; TRBD2 agrees at 11 bases. CDR1 is MNHEY and CDR2 is SVGAGI in the germline V gene. Trimming at V came to 6 bases and at J to 3 bases, leaving 13 bases not matched to a gene. The CDR3 totals 17 residues. CDR3: CASSRRTAGTSGYEQYF. CDR3 nucleotides: TGTGCCAGCAGCCGCAGAACCGCCGGGACTAGCGGCTACGAGCAGTACTTC.

Worth noting for this clonotype: A much larger clone lies a single base off, so this may be a read error. The chain combines TRBV20-1 with TRBJ2-1; maybe TRBD2 (6 bases). Trimming took off 7 bases at V and 5 bases at J, with 18 bases between the two ends. This CDR3 has 14 amino acids. The germline V gene has CDR1 DFQATT and CDR2 SNEGSKA (reference sequence). The CDR3, as DNA: TGCAGTGAGAACCGACTAGGGGTCAACAATGAGCAGTTCTTC. As protein: CSENRLGVNNEQFF.

This clonotype was detected a few times. The chain joins TRBV12-3 or TRBV12-4 to TRBJ1-3, with D unclear. There are 11 residues in the CDR3. Trimming removed 0 bases at V and 6 bases at J, with 0 bases between. CDR3 nucleotide sequence: TGTGCCAGCAGTTTAGCAAACACCATATATTTT. This translates into CASSLANTIYF.

The chain joins TRBV28 to TRBJ1-5; D unclear. V dropped 7 bases and J dropped 1 base, with 20 bases sitting between them. CDR3 length equals 17 residues. CDR1 is MDHEN and CDR2 is SYDVKM in the germline V gene. CDR3 DNA sequence: TGTGCCAGCACTCCCGGGGATGGGTGGGCAAGCAATCAGCCCCAGCATTTT. It codes for CASTPGDGWASNQPQHF.

At least ten counts were recorded for this clonotype. CDR3 sequence reads: CASSREGQGTDTQYF. As DNA, the CDR3 is TGTGCCAGCAGTCGGGAGGGACAGGGCACAGATACGCAGTATTTT. This chain links TRBV5-4 with TRBJ2-3, with D perhaps assigned TRBD1 or TRBD2 (8 bases each). The ends were cut back, 5 bases at V and 1 base at J, with 14 bases in the middle. Germline V gives CDR1 SGHNT, CDR2 YYREEE (reference sequence). The CDR3 loop spans 15 amino acids.

This clonotype was observed many times. The chain has TRBV9 and TRBJ2-7; TRBD1 might be the D (6 bases). Germline-derived CDR1 and CDR2 are SGDLS and YYNGEE. This CDR3 has 14 residues. Trimming stripped 0 bases from V and 4 bases from J, with 11 bases between. As DNA, the CDR3 is TGTGCCAGCAGCGTAGAAGTGGGGGCTTACGAGCAGTACTTC. This sequence encodes CASSVEVGAYEQYF.

In the case of this clonotype: A much larger clonotype is one base distant, so this may be a read error. The gene calls are TRBV20-1 and TRBJ2-1; TRBD1 or TRBD2 may be the D gene (5 bases each). The germline V gene has CDR1 DFQATT and CDR2 SNEGSKA (reference sequence). This CDR3 has 16 amino acids. CDR3 in amino acids: CCAPGADTAYYNEQFF. CDR3 coding DNA: TGCTGTGCCCCCGGGGCTGATACCGCTTACTACAATGAGCAGTTCTTC.

This clonotype occurred many times. The chain has TRBV5-1 and TRBJ2-5; weak D call: TRBD1 (6 bases). Deletions cut 2 bases from V and 5 bases from J, with 16 bases between. Germline V lookup: CDR1 SGHRS, CDR2 YFSETQ. This CDR3 has 15 amino acids. CDR3 in amino acids: CASSLKDSYVETQYF. CDR3 DNA: TGCGCCAGCAGCTTAAAGGACAGTTATGTGGAGACCCAGTACTTC.

In its sample, this clonotype was seen many times. The rearrangement links TRBV2 to TRBJ2-7, with D perhaps TRBD1 (8 bases). With 6 bases removed from V and 9 bases from J, the gap between germline ends came to 21 bases. In germline, CDR1 is SNHLY, CDR2 FYNNEI. The CDR3 covers 14 residues. CDR3 region: CASRKTGEGDGQYF. CDR3 sequence (DNA): TGTGCCAGCAGAAAGACAGGGGAGGGGGACGGGCAGTACTTC. The variable domain in full, completed from reference TRBV2 and TRBJ2-7, reads EPEVTQTPSHQVTQMGQEVILRCVPISNHLYFYWYRQILGQKVEFLVSFYNNEISEKSEIFDDQFSVERPDGSNFTLKIRSTKLEDSAMYFCASRKTGEGDGQYFGPGTRLTVT.

The rearrangement uses TRBV7-2 and TRBJ1-1; a weak D match, TRBD1 (6 bases). This CDR3 spans 14 amino acids. In germline, CDR1 is SGHTA, CDR2 FQGNSA. V was pared by 1 base and J by 5 bases, with 11 bases between. In DNA, the CDR3 is TGTGCCAGCAGCTTAGGACTCGACAGGACTGAAGCTTTCTTT. Its translation is CASSLGLDRTEAFF.

This clonotype was found many times. CDR3 nucleotides: TGTGCCAGCAGCCAAGGACAGGGCCGAAACACCATATATTTT. Protein: CASSQGQGRNTIYF. J is TRBJ1-3 and V is TRBV3-1; 7 bases are a match to TRBD1. This CDR3 comprises 14 residues. Germline V lookup: CDR1 LGHDT, CDR2 YNNKEL (reference sequence). After removal of 1 base from V and 5 bases from J, the junction contained 2 bases not matched to a gene.

This clonotype appeared many times. The chain carries TRBV20-1 and TRBJ2-1; D perhaps matches TRBD2 (6 bases). Per germline, CDR1 DFQATT and CDR2 SNEGSKA (reference sequence). This CDR3 has 14 amino acids. V shed 3 bases and J shed 1 base, with 10 bases lying between them. CDR3 bases: TGCAGTGCTAGCGCGGGGTCTTCCTACAATGAGCAGTTCTTC. Amino acid sequence: CSASAGSSYNEQFF.